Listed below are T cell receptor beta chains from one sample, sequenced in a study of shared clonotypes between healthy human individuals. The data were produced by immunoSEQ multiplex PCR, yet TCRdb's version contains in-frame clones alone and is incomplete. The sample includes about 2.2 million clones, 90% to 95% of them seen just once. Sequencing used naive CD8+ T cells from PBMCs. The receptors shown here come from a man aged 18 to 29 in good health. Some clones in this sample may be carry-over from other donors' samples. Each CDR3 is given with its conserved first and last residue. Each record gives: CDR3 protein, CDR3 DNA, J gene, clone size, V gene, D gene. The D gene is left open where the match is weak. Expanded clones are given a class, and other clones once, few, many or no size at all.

cdr3_aa: CSVEALGAGVTYNEQFF
cdr3_nt: TGCAGCGTTGAAGCCTTAGGAGCGGGAGTGACCTACAATGAGCAGTTCTTC
j_call: TRBJ2-1
clone_size: -
v_call: TRBV29-1
d_call: TRBD2

cdr3_aa: CASRKEKLFF
cdr3_nt: TGTGCCAGCAGGAAGGAAAAACTGTTTTTT
j_call: TRBJ1-4
clone_size: -
v_call: TRBV2
d_call: -

cdr3_aa: CASSLGAGTGAGYTF
cdr3_nt: TGTGCCAGCAGCTTGGGGGCTGGGACAGGAGCTGGTTACACCTTC
j_call: TRBJ1-2
clone_size: -
v_call: TRBV5-4
d_call: TRBD1

cdr3_aa: CAVSSSSYEQYF
cdr3_nt: TGTGCCGTCTCCTCTTCCAGCTACGAGCAGTACTTC
j_call: TRBJ2-7
clone_size: -
v_call: TRBV10-3
d_call: -

cdr3_aa: CASSLSGSLNEQYF
cdr3_nt: TGTGCCAGCAGTTTAAGTGGGAGTTTAAACGAGCAGTACTTC
j_call: TRBJ2-7
clone_size: -
v_call: TRBV27
d_call: -

cdr3_aa: CAWSVMGVEQFF
cdr3_nt: TGTGCCTGGAGTGTAATGGGAGTCGAGCAGTTCTTC
j_call: TRBJ2-1
clone_size: -
v_call: TRBV30
d_call: -

cdr3_aa: CAWSSKRGVLFNEQFF
cdr3_nt: TGTGCCTGGAGTTCCAAACGTGGGGTTTTATTCAATGAGCAGTTCTTC
j_call: TRBJ2-1
clone_size: -
v_call: TRBV30
d_call: -

cdr3_aa: CATGQDSYEQYF
cdr3_nt: TGTGCCACCGGCCAGGATTCCTACGAGCAGTACTTC
j_call: TRBJ2-7
clone_size: once
v_call: TRBV7-9
d_call: -

cdr3_aa: CSVEAGARADTQYF
cdr3_nt: TGCAGCGTTGAGGCAGGGGCGAGGGCAGATACGCAGTATTTT
j_call: TRBJ2-3
clone_size: -
v_call: TRBV29-1
d_call: -

cdr3_aa: CASSLPPGRQGQETQYF
cdr3_nt: TGTGCCAGCAGCTTACCCCCCGGGAGACAGGGCCAAGAGACCCAGTACTTC
j_call: TRBJ2-5
clone_size: -
v_call: TRBV7-9
d_call: -

cdr3_aa: CASSYDRRGLGEQYF
cdr3_nt: TGTGCCAGCAGTTACGACAGGCGGGGCTTGGGGGAGCAGTACTTC
j_call: TRBJ2-7
clone_size: -
v_call: TRBV6-5
d_call: -

cdr3_aa: CASSESLDYEQYF
cdr3_nt: TGCGCCAGCAGTGAGTCGCTTGACTACGAGCAGTACTTC
j_call: TRBJ2-7
clone_size: -
v_call: TRBV10-1
d_call: -

cdr3_aa: CAWIPGGLGDTDTQYF
cdr3_nt: TGTGCCTGGATCCCCGGGGGACTAGGGGACACAGATACGCAGTATTTT
j_call: TRBJ2-3
clone_size: -
v_call: TRBV30
d_call: TRBD2

cdr3_aa: CASSLDDGGTGGPYTF
cdr3_nt: TGTGCCAGCAGCTTAGACGACGGGGGGACAGGGGGCCCCTACACCTTC
j_call: TRBJ1-2
clone_size: -
v_call: TRBV13
d_call: TRBD1

cdr3_aa: CASSPIGTGDLTEAFF
cdr3_nt: TGTGCCAGCAGCCCCATCGGGACAGGGGACCTCACTGAAGCTTTCTTT
j_call: TRBJ1-1
clone_size: -
v_call: TRBV7-9
d_call: TRBD1

cdr3_aa: CASSPIGDNGEQYF
cdr3_nt: TGTGCCAGCAGTCCGATCGGGGACAACGGCGAGCAGTACTTC
j_call: TRBJ2-7
clone_size: -
v_call: TRBV6-5
d_call: -

cdr3_aa: CASSLKAGNYEQYF
cdr3_nt: TGTGCCAGCAGCTTAAAGGCAGGAAACTACGAGCAGTACTTC
j_call: TRBJ2-7
clone_size: -
v_call: TRBV7-3
d_call: -

cdr3_aa: CASSLLRYQETQYF
cdr3_nt: TGTGCCAGCAGTTTACTGAGATACCAAGAGACCCAGTACTTC
j_call: TRBJ2-5
clone_size: -
v_call: TRBV28
d_call: -

cdr3_aa: CASSQSKRREGGRSYTF
cdr3_nt: TGTGCCAGCAGCCAATCGAAGAGGAGAGAGGGGGGGCGTAGCTACACCTTC
j_call: TRBJ1-2
clone_size: -
v_call: TRBV16
d_call: -

cdr3_aa: CASSPIGDYGTAKPYNEQFF
cdr3_nt: TGTGCCAGCAGTCCAATCGGGGACTACGGGACAGCGAAGCCCTACAATGAGCAGTTCTTC
j_call: TRBJ2-1
clone_size: -
v_call: TRBV27
d_call: -

cdr3_aa: CASWRDYGGTDTQYF
cdr3_nt: TGTGCCAGCTGGCGGGATTACGGGGGAACAGATACGCAGTATTTT
j_call: TRBJ2-3
clone_size: -
v_call: TRBV11-2
d_call: -

cdr3_aa: CASSLAGTRITYNEQFF
cdr3_nt: TGTGCCAGCAGCCTAGCGGGAACCAGGATAACCTACAATGAGCAGTTCTTC
j_call: TRBJ2-1
clone_size: -
v_call: TRBV11-2
d_call: TRBD2

cdr3_aa: CASSRRRDVWPRETQYF
cdr3_nt: TGTGCCAGTAGTAGACGCAGGGACGTCTGGCCCCGAGAGACCCAGTACTTC
j_call: TRBJ2-5
clone_size: -
v_call: TRBV19
d_call: -

cdr3_aa: CASSSWGVPGANVLTF
cdr3_nt: TGTGCCAGCAGCTCATGGGGGGTTCCTGGGGCCAACGTCCTGACTTTC
j_call: TRBJ2-6
clone_size: -
v_call: TRBV7-9
d_call: -

cdr3_aa: CASSSDGTRNEKLFF
cdr3_nt: TGTGCCAGCAGCTCCGACGGGACGAGAAATGAAAAACTGTTTTTT
j_call: TRBJ1-4
clone_size: -
v_call: TRBV7-9
d_call: -

cdr3_aa: CASSTTYEQYF
cdr3_nt: TGTGCCAGCAGTACCACCTACGAGCAGTACTTC
j_call: TRBJ2-7
clone_size: -
v_call: TRBV2
d_call: -

cdr3_aa: CASSLDWSNEQFF
cdr3_nt: TGTGCCAGCAGCTTAGATTGGAGCAATGAGCAGTTCTTC
j_call: TRBJ2-1
clone_size: -
v_call: TRBV11-2
d_call: -

cdr3_aa: CSVHGPYEQYF
cdr3_nt: TGCAGCGTCCATGGCCCATACGAGCAGTACTTC
j_call: TRBJ2-7
clone_size: -
v_call: TRBV29-1
d_call: -

cdr3_aa: CASGRRGSEAFF
cdr3_nt: TGTGCCAGCGGCCGGCGCGGAAGTGAAGCTTTCTTT
j_call: TRBJ1-1
clone_size: -
v_call: TRBV6-1
d_call: -

cdr3_aa: CASSVELAGATDTQYF
cdr3_nt: TGTGCCAGCAGCGTAGAATTAGCGGGAGCAACAGATACGCAGTATTTT
j_call: TRBJ2-3
clone_size: -
v_call: TRBV9
d_call: TRBD2

cdr3_aa: CASSVATGLGLPWETQYF
cdr3_nt: TGTGCCAGCAGCGTAGCTACGGGACTGGGTCTTCCTTGGGAGACCCAGTACTTC
j_call: TRBJ2-5
clone_size: -
v_call: TRBV9
d_call: -

cdr3_aa: CASSLEGLAGDTQYF
cdr3_nt: TGTGCCAGCTCACTCGAGGGACTAGCGGGAGATACGCAGTATTTT
j_call: TRBJ2-3
clone_size: -
v_call: TRBV18
d_call: TRBD2

cdr3_aa: CASSTDLSYNEQFF
cdr3_nt: TGCGCCAGCAGCACGGACCTATCCTACAATGAGCAGTTCTTC
j_call: TRBJ2-1
clone_size: -
v_call: TRBV5-1
d_call: -

cdr3_aa: CSVETGGQYF
cdr3_nt: TGCAGCGTCGAGACAGGGGGCCAGTACTTC
j_call: TRBJ2-5
clone_size: -
v_call: TRBV29-1
d_call: TRBD1

cdr3_aa: CASSPGGLADTDTQYF
cdr3_nt: TGTGCCAGCAGCCCGGGGGGACTAGCGGACACAGATACGCAGTATTTT
j_call: TRBJ2-3
clone_size: -
v_call: TRBV21-1
d_call: -

cdr3_aa: CSVSGTGIPHEQYF
cdr3_nt: TGCAGCGTTAGCGGGACAGGGATTCCCCACGAGCAGTACTTC
j_call: TRBJ2-7
clone_size: -
v_call: TRBV29-1
d_call: TRBD1

cdr3_aa: CASSMSRGYSNQPQHF
cdr3_nt: TGTGCCAGTAGTATGTCCAGGGGGTATAGCAATCAGCCCCAGCATTTT
j_call: TRBJ1-5
clone_size: few
v_call: TRBV19
d_call: TRBD1

cdr3_aa: CATRGQGGRSYEQYF
cdr3_nt: TGTGCCACCAGGGGGCAGGGGGGGAGATCCTACGAGCAGTACTTC
j_call: TRBJ2-7
clone_size: -
v_call: TRBV28
d_call: -

cdr3_aa: CASSLYLGQGLEKLFF
cdr3_nt: TGTGCCAGCAGCTTATACTTAGGACAGGGGCTCGAAAAACTGTTTTTT
j_call: TRBJ1-4
clone_size: once
v_call: TRBV7-9
d_call: TRBD1